One sample yielded the 14 T cell receptor beta chains listed below, sequenced in a study of blood T cells in healthy people across ages. Combining a sample-barcoded 5' primer with a J-beta primer mix, a second PCR ran for roughly 7 to 11 cycles. TCRdb re-called the 5' RACE reads with MiXCR, one entry per CDR3 protein. The top ten hold roughly 14% of the sample, which has about 1.1 million distinct CDR3 sequences, around two fifths seen once. Sequences were obtained from blood. The source of these receptors is a man aged 18 to 30 in good health.

The chain employs TRBV12-3 or TRBV12-4 and TRBJ1-2, with D possibly TRBD1 on 5 matching bases. The CDR3 consists of 13 residues. V was trimmed by 6 bases and J by 8 bases, leaving 16 bases between them. The CDR3 DNA sequence: TGTGCCAGCAGGCAGCAGGGAGGAAGGGGCTACACCTTC. The encoded protein is CASRQQGGRGYTF.

This clonotype was seen more than once but under ten times. The rearrangement links TRBV7-2 to TRBJ1-2, with D perhaps TRBD1 (6 bases). The CDR3 totals 15 residues. V gave up 1 base and J gave up 4 bases, with 13 bases separating them. The germline CDR1 and CDR2 sequences are SGHTA and FQGNSA. The CDR3, as DNA: TGTGCCAGCAGCTTAGTGGCCCGGACAGTCTATGGCTACACCTTC. It specifies CASSLVARTVYGYTF.

As to this clonotype: A much larger clone differs from this one at a single base, so this may be a read error. The chain uses TRBV6-5 and TRBJ2-6, with D possibly TRBD1 on 5 matching bases. CDR1 is MNHEY and CDR2 is SVGAGI in the germline V gene. This CDR3 has 15 residues. Trimming removed 5 bases from V and 0 bases from J, with 8 bases in between. CDR3 sequence reads: CASSRRGSGANVLTF. The CDR3 nucleotides are TGTGCCAGCAGTCGAAGGGGCTCTGGGGCCAACGTCCTGACTTTC.

The rearrangement uses TRBV11-2 and TRBJ2-1; 10 positions match TRBD2. Trimming cost V 4 bases and J 3 bases; bases outside gene matches: 12. CDR1 and CDR2 from the germline V gene are SGHAT and FQNNGV. The CDR3 contains 18 residues. The CDR3 loop is CASSSTRIAGGIYNEQFF. The CDR3 region has the DNA TGTGCCAGCAGCTCCACGAGAATAGCGGGGGGAATCTACAATGAGCAGTTCTTC.

V is TRBV10-3 and J is TRBJ2-2; 7 bases agree with TRBD1. The CDR3 runs to 14 residues. V trimming: 5 bases; J trimming: 3 bases; junction bases outside the gene matches: 3. Germline-derived CDR1 and CDR2 are ENHRY and SYGVKD. This CDR3 is CAISPQGDTGELFF. The CDR3 nucleotides read TGTGCCATCAGTCCCCAGGGGGACACCGGGGAGCTGTTTTTT.

The chain recombines TRBV12-3 or TRBV12-4 with TRBJ1-5; D is unresolved. The germline V and J ends were trimmed by 7 bases and 6 bases, with 13 bases remaining between them. The CDR3 loop spans 13 amino acids. The CDR3 spells CASTAGFGQPQHF. The CDR3 region has the DNA TGTGCCAGCACGGCGGGATTCGGTCAGCCCCAGCATTTT.

The chain employs TRBV18 and TRBJ1-5; tentatively, D is TRBD1 (5 bases). Trimming left V 6 bases short and J 2 bases short, with 11 bases between. CDR3 size: 14 residues. Per the germline V gene, CDR1 is KGHSH and CDR2 is LQKENI. The DNA for the CDR3 is TGTGCCAGCTCTGACAGTCTTGGCAATCAGCCCCAGCATTTT. Its protein is CASSDSLGNQPQHF.

This clonotype was observed a handful of times. This chain joins TRBV7-2 and TRBJ1-1; D is uncertain. CDR3 size: 15 residues. The V gene's germline CDR1 is SGHTA and CDR2 FQGNSA. Trimming cost V 2 bases and J 0 bases, with 10 bases left between them. The CDR3 region has the DNA TGTGCCAGCAGCTTATTAGGACGGGTGAACACTGAAGCTTTCTTT. This codes for CASSLLGRVNTEAFF.

The chain combines TRBV4-3 with TRBJ1-2; no clear D gene. The CDR3 is 14 residues long. V dropped 1 base and J dropped 4 bases, with 10 bases sitting between them. In germline, CDR1 is LGHNA, CDR2 YSLEER. CDR3 in DNA: TGCGCCAGCAGCCAAGTCCGAGGTTCCTATGGCTACACCTTC. It encodes CASSQVRGSYGYTF.

The gene calls are TRBV5-1 and TRBJ1-1; a possible D gene is TRBD1 (5 bases). Germline values: CDR1 SGHRS, CDR2 YFSETQ. V gave up 6 bases and J gave up 1 base, with 13 bases separating them. The CDR3 totals 14 residues. CDR3 nucleotide sequence: TGCGCCAGCAAGGCGACAGTGGGGAACACTGAAGCTTTCTTT. This encodes CASKATVGNTEAFF.

The genes are TRBV28 and TRBJ1-4; D unclear. There are 16 residues in the CDR3. CDR1 is MDHEN and CDR2 is SYDVKM in the germline V gene. Trimming shortened V by 5 bases and J by 2 bases, and 15 bases separated the two germline ends. CDR3 in DNA: TGTGCCAGCAGTCCCGGGCCTCCGTGGACTAATGAAAAACTGTTTTTT. Its protein is CASSPGPPWTNEKLFF. The full variable domain, in which reference TRBV28 and TRBJ1-4 provide the parts outside the CDR3, is DVKVTQSSRYLVKRTGEKVFLECVQDMDHENMFWYRQDPGLGLRLIYFSYDVKMKEKGDIPEGYSVSREKKERFSLILESASTNQTSMYLCASSPGPPWTNEKLFFGSGTQLSVL.

The chain uses TRBV5-4 and TRBJ1-1; the D gene is possibly TRBD1 (5 bases). This CDR3 has 14 amino acids. The germline V and J ends were trimmed by 0 bases and 5 bases, with 11 bases remaining between them. Germline V gene lookup returns CDR1 SGHNT and CDR2 YYREEE (reference sequence). CDR3 coding DNA: TGTGCCAGCAGCTTGGACCAGGGCGTGACTGAAGCTTTCTTT. Translation: CASSLDQGVTEAFF.

In this sample, this clonotype turned up a few times. This sequence joins TRBV10-3 and TRBJ1-1; unclear D gene. Germline assignment: CDR1 ENHRY and CDR2 SYGVKD. There are 13 residues in the CDR3. Trimming pared 3 bases from V and 4 bases from J, leaving 9 bases between. The CDR3 loop is CAISDLVSTEAFF. The CDR3 DNA is TGTGCCATCAGTGACTTAGTTTCCACTGAAGCTTTCTTT.

The genes are TRBV29-1 and TRBJ2-2; 7 bases match TRBD1. This CDR3 spans 14 amino acids. The V segment lost 6 bases and the J segment 0 bases; nucleotides outside the gene matches: 4. Germline V lookup: CDR1 SQVTM, CDR2 ANQGSEA. The CDR3 sequence is CSVRTGTNTGELFF. The CDR3 DNA sequence: TGCAGCGTAAGGACAGGAACGAACACCGGGGAGCTGTTTTTT.